This T cell receptor beta chain was sequenced during a study of tumor-infiltrating lymphocytes in primary liver carcinoma. In addition to blood RNA drawn from unsorted whole blood, germline DNA was extracted. The patients carried chronic HBV infection and had received no treatment. Around 4 milliliters of peripheral blood were collected before surgery. In regard to this clonotype: What it recognizes is unknown. Sequence at one end of the junction differs from germline and may be a read error.

Starting from around 500 ng of total RNA, TCR beta cDNA was produced with a primer in the constant region. Libraries of TCR beta came from three nested multiplex PCR rounds with slightly modified ARM-PCR. A C-beta reverse primer and TRBV1-TRBV30 forward primers served in each of the first two PCR rounds, at approximately 10 cycles apiece. TCRdb analysed the multiplex PCR reads with MiXCR anew, one entry per CDR3 protein. The repertoire holds about 210,000 distinct CDR3 sequences, around three fifths seen once, with approximately 7% in the top ten. Germline V gene lookup returns CDR1 SGHAT and CDR2 FQNNGV. This CDR3 spans 12 amino acids. Study outcomes and limitations: For tumor-adjacent and tumor-blood pairs, overlap was less than that seen for tumor region pairs. Tumors significantly exceeded blood in top-250-clone fraction (p = 0.039).

V usage is TRBV11-2 and J usage is TRBJ2-1; TRBD2 might be the D (5 bases). The sequence was collected from a woman aged 60 to 75 with primary liver carcinoma and hepatitis B virus infection. Sequencing used peripheral blood. DNA of the CDR3: TGTGCCAGCAGCTTACGGGGAAATGAGCGGTTCTTC. This translates into CASSLRGNERFF. Together with reference TRBV11-2 and TRBJ2-1, the CDR3 gives the full variable domain: EAGVAQSPRYKIIEKRQSVAFWCNPISGHATLYWYQQILGQGPKLLIQFQNNGVVDDSQLPKDRFSAERLKGVDSTLKIQPAKLEDSAVYLCASSLRGNERFFGPGTRLTVL.